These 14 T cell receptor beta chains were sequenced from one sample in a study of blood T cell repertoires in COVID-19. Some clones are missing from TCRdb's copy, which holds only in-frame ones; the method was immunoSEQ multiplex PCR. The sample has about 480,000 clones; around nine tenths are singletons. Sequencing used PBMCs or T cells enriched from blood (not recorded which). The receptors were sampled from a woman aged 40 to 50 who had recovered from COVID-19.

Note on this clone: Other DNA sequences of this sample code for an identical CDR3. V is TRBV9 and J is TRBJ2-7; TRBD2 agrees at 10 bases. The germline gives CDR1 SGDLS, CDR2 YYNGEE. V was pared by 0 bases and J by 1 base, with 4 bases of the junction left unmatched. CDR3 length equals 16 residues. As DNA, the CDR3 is TGTGCCAGCAGCGTAGGGTCTAGCGGGAGTTCCTACGAGCAGTACTTC. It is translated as CASSVGSSGSSYEQYF.

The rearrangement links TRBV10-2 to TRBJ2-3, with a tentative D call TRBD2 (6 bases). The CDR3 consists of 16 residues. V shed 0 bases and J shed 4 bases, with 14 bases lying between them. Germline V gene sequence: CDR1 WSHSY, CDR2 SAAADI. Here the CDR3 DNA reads TGCGCCAGCAGTGAGTCCGGCGTGGGGGGACCAGATACGCAGTATTTT. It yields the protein CASSESGVGGPDTQYF.

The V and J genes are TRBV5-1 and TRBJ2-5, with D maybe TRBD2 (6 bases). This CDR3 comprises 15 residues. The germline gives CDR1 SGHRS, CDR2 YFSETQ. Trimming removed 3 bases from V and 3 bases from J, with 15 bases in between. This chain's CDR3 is CASSSRGVVEETQYF. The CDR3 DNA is TGCGCCAGCAGCTCGCGCGGGGTAGTGGAAGAGACCCAGTACTTC.

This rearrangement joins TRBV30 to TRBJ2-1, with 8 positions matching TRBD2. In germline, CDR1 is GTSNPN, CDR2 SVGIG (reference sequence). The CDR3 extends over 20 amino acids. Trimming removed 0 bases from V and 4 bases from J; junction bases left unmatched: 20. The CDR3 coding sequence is TGTGCCTGGAGTGTAGGGCTAGCGGGTAGTGGTGGGAGGGTATACAATGAGCAGTTCTTC. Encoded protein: CAWSVGLAGSGGRVYNEQFF.

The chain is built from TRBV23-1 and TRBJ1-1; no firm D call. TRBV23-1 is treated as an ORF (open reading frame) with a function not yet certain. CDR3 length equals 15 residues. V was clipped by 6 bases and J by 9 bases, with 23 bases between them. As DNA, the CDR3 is TGCGCCAGCAGGACTCCTCGGCGGTTAACAAATAAAGCTTTCTTT. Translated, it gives CASRTPRRLTNKAFF.

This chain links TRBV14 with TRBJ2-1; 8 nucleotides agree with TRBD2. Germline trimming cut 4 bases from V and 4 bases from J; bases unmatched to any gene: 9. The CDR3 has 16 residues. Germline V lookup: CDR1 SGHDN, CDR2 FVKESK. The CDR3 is CASSPRRPSGYNEQFF. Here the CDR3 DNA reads TGTGCCAGCAGCCCAAGACGTCCTAGCGGGTACAATGAGCAGTTCTTC.

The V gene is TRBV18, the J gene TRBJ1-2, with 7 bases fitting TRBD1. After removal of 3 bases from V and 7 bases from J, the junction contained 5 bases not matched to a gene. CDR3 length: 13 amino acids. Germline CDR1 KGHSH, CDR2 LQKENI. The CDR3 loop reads CASSPKGQSGYTF. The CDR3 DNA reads TGTGCCAGCTCACCTAAGGGACAGTCTGGCTACACCTTC.

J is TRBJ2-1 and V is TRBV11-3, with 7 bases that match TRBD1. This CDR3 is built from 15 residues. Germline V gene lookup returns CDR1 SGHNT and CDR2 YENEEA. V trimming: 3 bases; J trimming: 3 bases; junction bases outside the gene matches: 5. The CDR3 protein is CASSLRQGIYNEQFF. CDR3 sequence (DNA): TGTGCCAGCAGCTTGCGACAGGGTATCTACAATGAGCAGTTCTTC. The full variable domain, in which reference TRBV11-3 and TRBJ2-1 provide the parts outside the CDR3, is EAGVVQSPRYKIIEKKQPVAFWCNPISGHNTLYWYLQNLGQGPELLIRYENEEAVDDSQLPKDRFSAERLKGVDSTLKIQPAELGDSAVYLCASSLRQGIYNEQFFGPGTRLTVL.

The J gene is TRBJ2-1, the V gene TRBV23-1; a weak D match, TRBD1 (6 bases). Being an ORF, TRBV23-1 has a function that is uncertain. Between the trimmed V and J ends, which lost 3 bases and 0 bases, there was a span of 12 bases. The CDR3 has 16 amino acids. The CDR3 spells CASSHEKDSSYNEQFF. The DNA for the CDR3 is TGCGCCAGCAGTCACGAGAAGGACAGCTCCTACAATGAGCAGTTCTTC.

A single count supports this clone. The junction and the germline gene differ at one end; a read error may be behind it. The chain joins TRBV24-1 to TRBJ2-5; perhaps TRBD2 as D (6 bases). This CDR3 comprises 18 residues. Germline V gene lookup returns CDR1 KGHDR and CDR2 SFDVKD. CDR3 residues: CATSDPSGEADLQEAQYF. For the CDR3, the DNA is TGTGCCACCAGTGACCCCAGTGGGGAGGCGGACCTCCAAGAGGCCCAGTACTTC.

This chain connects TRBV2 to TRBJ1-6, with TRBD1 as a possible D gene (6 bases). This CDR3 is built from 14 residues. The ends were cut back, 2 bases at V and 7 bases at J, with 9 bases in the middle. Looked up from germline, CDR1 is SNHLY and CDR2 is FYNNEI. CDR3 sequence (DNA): TGTGCCAGCAGTGAATCAGGGGAGAATTCACCCCTCCACTTT. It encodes CASSESGENSPLHF.

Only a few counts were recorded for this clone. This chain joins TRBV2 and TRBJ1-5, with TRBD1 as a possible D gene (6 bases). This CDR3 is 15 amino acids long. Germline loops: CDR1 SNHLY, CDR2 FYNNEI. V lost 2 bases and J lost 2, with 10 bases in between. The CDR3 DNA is TGTGCCAGCAGTGAAAGCAGGGGAGGCAATCAGCCCCAGCATTTT. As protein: CASSESRGGNQPQHF.

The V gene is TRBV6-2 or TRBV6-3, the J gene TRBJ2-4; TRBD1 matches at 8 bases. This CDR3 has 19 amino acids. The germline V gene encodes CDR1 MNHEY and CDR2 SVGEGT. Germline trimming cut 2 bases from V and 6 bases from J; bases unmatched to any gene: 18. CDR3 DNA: TGTGCCAGCAGTTACCCACCGGGACAGGCACCGTTTGGGGGAAACATTCAGTACTTC. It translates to CASSYPPGQAPFGGNIQYF.

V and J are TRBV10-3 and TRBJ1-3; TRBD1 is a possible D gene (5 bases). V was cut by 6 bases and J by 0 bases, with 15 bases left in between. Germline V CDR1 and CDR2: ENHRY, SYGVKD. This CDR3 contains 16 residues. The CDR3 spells CAIRRDGGSSGNTIYF. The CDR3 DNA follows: TGTGCCATCAGGCGGGACGGAGGATCCTCTGGAAACACCATATATTTT.